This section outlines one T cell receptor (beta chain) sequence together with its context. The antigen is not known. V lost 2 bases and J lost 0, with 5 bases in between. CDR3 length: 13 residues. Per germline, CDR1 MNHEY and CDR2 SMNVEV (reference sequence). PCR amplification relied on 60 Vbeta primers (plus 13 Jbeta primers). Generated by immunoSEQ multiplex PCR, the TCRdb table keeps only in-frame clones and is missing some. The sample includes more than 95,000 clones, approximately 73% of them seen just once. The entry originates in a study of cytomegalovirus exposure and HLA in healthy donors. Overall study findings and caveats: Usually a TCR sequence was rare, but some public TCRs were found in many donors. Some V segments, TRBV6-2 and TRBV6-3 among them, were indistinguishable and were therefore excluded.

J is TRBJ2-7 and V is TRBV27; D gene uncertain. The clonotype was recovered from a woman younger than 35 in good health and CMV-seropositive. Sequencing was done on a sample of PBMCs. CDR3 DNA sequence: TGTGCCAGCAGTTTAACGAGCTCCTACGAGCAGTACTTC. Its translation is CASSLTSSYEQYF.